The 29 T cell receptor beta chains below were found in one sample sequenced in a study of T cells in Graves' hyperthyroidism and ophthalmopathy. RNA transcripts gave rise to amplified TCR beta CDR3 regions. The HTBI primer set drove a first-round RT-PCR of the TCR CDR3. A single record per CDR3 protein comes from TCRdb applying MiXCR to the multiplex PCR reads. Found here are fewer than 850,000 distinct CDR3 sequences, around a sixth of them singletons; the top ten hold about 16%. The sequenced material came from blood. The origin of the receptors is a man between 50 and 59 years old with Graves' hyperthyroidism.

This clonotype was seen ten or more times. This chain joins TRBV6-1 and TRBJ2-2; 14 nucleotides line up with TRBD2. CDR1 and CDR2 (germline): MNHNS, SASEGT. This CDR3 has 18 amino acids. Trimming at V came to 5 bases and at J to 5 bases, leaving 10 bases not matched to a gene. The CDR3 spells CASSSPGLAGVGTGELFF. CDR3 bases: TGTGCCAGCAGTTCCCCGGGACTAGCGGGAGTGGGGACCGGGGAGCTGTTTTTT.

The table lists this clonotype with many counts. V usage is TRBV18 and J usage is TRBJ2-7; TRBD1 matches at 10 bases. The V gene end was trimmed by 3 bases and the J gene end by 5 bases; junction bases not matched to a gene: 4. CDR1 and CDR2 (germline): KGHSH, LQKENI. CDR3 length: 14 residues. The CDR3 DNA is TGTGCCAGCTCACCGTACGGGACAGGGGACGAGCAGTACTTC. Translated, it gives CASSPYGTGDEQYF.

This clonotype appeared many times. The chain joins TRBV6-5 to TRBJ2-7; possibly TRBD1 for D (7 bases). The V end lost 2 bases, the J end lost 0 bases, and 11 bases lay between the germline ends. Germline V gene sequence: CDR1 MNHEY, CDR2 SVGAGI. The CDR3 runs to 15 residues. The CDR3 DNA is TGTGCCAGCAGTTACCAGGGGGGCCTCTCCTACGAGCAGTACTTC. Its translation: CASSYQGGLSYEQYF.

This clonotype came up many times. The CDR3 spells CASSAREYSYEQYF. CDR3 nucleotides: TGTGCCAGCAGTGCGCGGGAGTACTCCTACGAGCAGTACTTC. V is TRBV12-3 or TRBV12-4 and J is TRBJ2-7; 7 bases agree with TRBD2. Trimming removed 5 bases from V and 0 bases from J; junction bases left unmatched: 4. This CDR3 contains 14 residues.

This clonotype was picked up a small number of times. The rearrangement links TRBV10-3 to TRBJ2-7, with D unclear. Germline V gives CDR1 ENHRY, CDR2 SYGVKD. There are 13 residues in the CDR3. V dropped 7 bases and J dropped 2 bases, with 12 bases sitting between them. The CDR3 spells CAITPEGPYEQYF. For the CDR3, the DNA is TGTGCCATCACTCCTGAAGGGCCCTACGAGCAGTACTTC.

The sample holds many counts of this clonotype. This chain connects TRBV11-2 to TRBJ2-1; TRBD2 matches 8 bases. This CDR3 comprises 17 residues. The germline gives CDR1 SGHAT, CDR2 FQNNGV. With 5 bases clipped from V and 0 bases from J, the junction kept 9 bases outside the gene matches. In nucleotides, the CDR3 is TGTGCCAGCAGCCCAGGACTAGCAGCCGGCTCCTACAATGAGCAGTTCTTC. Translated, it gives CASSPGLAAGSYNEQFF.

The table lists this clonotype with many counts. J is TRBJ1-1 and V is TRBV7-9; weak D call: TRBD1 (5 bases). The V gene's germline CDR1 is SEHNR and CDR2 FQNEAQ (reference sequence). This CDR3 is built from 14 residues. The V and J ends lost 5 bases and 1 base respectively, with 11 bases between them. The CDR3 loop is CASSEETENTEAFF. The CDR3 DNA reads TGTGCCAGCAGCGAGGAGACAGAGAACACTGAAGCTTTCTTT.

This clonotype was picked up a small number of times. The rearrangement joins TRBV11-2 to TRBJ2-2; D might be TRBD1 (6 bases). Germline CDR1 and CDR2: SGHAT and FQNNGV. The CDR3 has 14 residues. V was cut by 4 bases and J by 6 bases, with 12 bases left in between. CDR3 in DNA: TGTGCCAGCAGCTCATTACAGGGTCCCGGGGAGCTGTTTTTT. It codes for CASSSLQGPGELFF.

The chain combines TRBV10-2 with TRBJ2-1; no definite D call. Germline CDR1 reads WSHSY; CDR2 reads SAAADI. The CDR3 extends over 13 amino acids. Between the trimmed V and J ends, which lost 0 bases and 10 bases, there was a span of 10 bases. CDR3 in amino acids: CASSESRIKEQFF. The CDR3, as DNA: TGCGCCAGCAGTGAGTCGAGGATTAAGGAGCAGTTCTTC.

There are many counts of this clonotype. The V call is TRBV28, the J call TRBJ2-2, with D perhaps being TRBD1 or TRBD2 (5 bases each). The CDR3 runs to 14 residues. V lost 7 bases and J 4 bases, leaving 13 bases between the germline ends. CDR1 and CDR2 from the germline V gene are MDHEN and SYDVKM. CDR3 residues: CASIGAGITGELFF. CDR3 nucleotides: TGTGCCAGCATCGGGGCAGGGATCACCGGGGAGCTGTTTTTT.

This clonotype occurred many times. The V call is TRBV6-6, the J call TRBJ2-5, with D possibly TRBD2 on 5 matching bases. The V end was cut by 2 bases, the J end by 1 base, with 14 bases between. CDR3 length: 16 amino acids. Germline V gene data show CDR1 as MNHNY and CDR2 as SVGAGI (reference sequence). The chain's CDR3 is CASSYPLAGIQETQYF. CDR3 nucleotide sequence: TGTGCCAGCAGTTACCCCCTAGCAGGAATCCAAGAGACCCAGTACTTC.

The gene calls are TRBV20-1 and TRBJ2-1; a weak D match, TRBD2 (6 bases). CDR3 size: 16 residues. The V end lost 1 base, the J end lost 0 bases, and 13 bases lay between the germline ends. Germline lookup yields CDR1 DFQATT and CDR2 SNEGSKA (reference sequence). CDR3 sequence: CSARASGGASYNEQFF. The CDR3, as DNA: TGCAGTGCTAGAGCCTCGGGCGGGGCCTCCTACAATGAGCAGTTCTTC.

This clonotype was found a few times. The chain couples TRBV28 to TRBJ2-1; 10 bases are shared with TRBD1. Trimming removed 7 bases from V and 7 bases from J; junction bases left unmatched: 10. Germline CDR1 MDHEN, CDR2 SYDVKM. The CDR3 length is 15 residues. DNA of the CDR3: TGTGCCAGCATTTCCGACAGGGGGCGCGGGAATGAGCAGTTCTTC. This codes for CASISDRGRGNEQFF.

This clonotype was counted between two and nine times. The chain combines TRBV4-1 with TRBJ1-2, with D unclear. V gave up 0 bases and J gave up 6 bases, with 20 bases separating them. Germline CDR1 and CDR2: MGHRA and YSYEKL. The CDR3 loop spans 17 amino acids. CDR3 loop: CASSQDDLTALVHGYTF. Here the CDR3 DNA reads TGCGCCAGCAGCCAAGATGATTTGACCGCCCTTGTTCATGGCTACACCTTC.

This clonotype was seen at least ten times. The chain links TRBV12-3 or TRBV12-4 to TRBJ1-5; D call uncertain. V was cut by 5 bases and J by 4 bases, with 6 bases left in between. The CDR3 loop spans 12 amino acids. CDR3 sequence reads: CASSPYNQPQHF. The CDR3 DNA is TGTGCCAGCAGTCCGTATAATCAGCCCCAGCATTTT.

This clonotype was seen repeatedly, ten times or more. Written as DNA, the CDR3 is TGTGCCAGCAGTGTAGGACACCTCCACTTATCCTACGAGCAGTACTTC. This translates into CASSVGHLHLSYEQYF. V and J are TRBV12-3 or TRBV12-4 and TRBJ2-7; maybe TRBD1 (5 bases). V lost 5 bases to trimming and J lost 1 base, with 18 bases between them. This CDR3 spans 16 amino acids.

The chain employs TRBV2 and TRBJ2-6; D remains unclear. This CDR3 comprises 15 residues. Trimming took off 6 bases at V and 5 bases at J, with 14 bases between the two ends. Germline CDR1 SNHLY, CDR2 FYNNEI. The CDR3: CASRLTLTRANVLTF. The CDR3 DNA sequence: TGTGCCAGCAGACTTACTCTGACTCGGGCCAACGTCCTGACTTTC. Combining the CDR3 with reference TRBV2 and TRBJ2-6 gives the whole variable domain EPEVTQTPSHQVTQMGQEVILRCVPISNHLYFYWYRQILGQKVEFLVSFYNNEISEKSEIFDDQFSVERPDGSNFTLKIRSTKLEDSAMYFCASRLTLTRANVLTFGAGSRLTVL.

In the case of this clonotype: Since a much larger clone is just one base distant, this may be a read error. The chain links TRBV28 to TRBJ2-1, with D hard to call. V lost 2 bases, J lost 10 bases, and 12 bases lay in between. This CDR3 has 13 residues. Germline CDR1 and CDR2: MDHEN and SYDVKM. The CDR3, as DNA: TGTGCCAGCAGTTTAGGTACTGCGTGGGAGCAGTTCTTC. It specifies CASSLGTAWEQFF.

The chain carries TRBV7-9 and TRBJ1-1, with TRBD1 as a possible D gene (5 bases). Trimming removed 2 bases at V and 4 bases at J, with 17 bases between. CDR1 SEHNR and CDR2 FQNEAQ come from the germline V gene (reference sequence). There are 16 residues in the CDR3. Here the CDR3 reads CASSLMGGTPGTEAFF. The CDR3, as DNA: TGTGCCAGCAGCTTAATGGGGGGGACTCCGGGCACTGAAGCTTTCTTT.

This clonotype appeared many times. The chain employs TRBV6-1 and TRBJ1-1; 8 positions agree with TRBD1. V was clipped by 6 bases and J by 8 bases; unmatched bases: 2. Germline V lookup: CDR1 MNHNS, CDR2 SASEGT. This CDR3 spans 11 amino acids. The chain's CDR3 is CASSWDREAFF. In DNA, the CDR3 is TGTGCCAGCAGCTGGGACAGGGAAGCTTTCTTT.

This clonotype was counted between two and nine times. The V gene is TRBV25-1, the J gene TRBJ2-5; D is undetermined. V shed 3 bases and J shed 3 bases, with 14 bases lying between them. The length of the CDR3 is 15 residues. CDR1 is MGHDK, CDR2 SYGVNS, per germline. CDR3 residues: CASSDPQDSKETQYF. The CDR3 bases are TGTGCCAGCAGTGACCCCCAAGACTCCAAAGAGACCCAGTACTTC.

This clonotype was counted only a few times. The chain links TRBV18 to TRBJ2-2, with 13 nucleotides matching TRBD2. The V gene's germline CDR1 is KGHSH and CDR2 LQKENI. V trimming: 1 base; J trimming: 2 bases; junction bases outside the gene matches: 4. The CDR3 totals 18 residues. In DNA form, the CDR3 reads TGTGCCAGCTCACCACGACTAGCGGGAGGTCTAAACACCGGGGAGCTGTTTTTT. This translates into CASSPRLAGGLNTGELFF.

V gene TRBV29-1 combines with J gene TRBJ2-1, with TRBD2 identical over 13 bases. CDR3 length: 17 amino acids. The germline V gene encodes CDR1 SQVTM and CDR2 ANQGSEA. The ends lost 0 bases at V and 4 bases at J; junction bases unmatched: 6. CDR3 coding DNA: TGCAGCGTTGAAGATCCGGGACTAGCGGGACTTTACAATGAGCAGTTCTTC. This translates into CSVEDPGLAGLYNEQFF.

The chain employs TRBV20-1 and TRBJ2-5; 9 bases line up with TRBD1. The V segment lost 3 bases and the J segment 0 bases; nucleotides outside the gene matches: 2. The CDR3 sequence is 14 residues long. Germline values: CDR1 DFQATT, CDR2 SNEGSKA (reference sequence). The CDR3 nucleotides read TGCAGTGCTAGTGGACAGGGGTACCAAGAGACCCAGTACTTC. Its protein is CSASGQGYQETQYF.

This clonotype occurred a few times. CDR3 protein: CAWSSRVGVNTEAFF. CDR3 DNA: TGTGCCTGGAGTTCTAGAGTTGGGGTTAACACTGAAGCTTTCTTT. The rearrangement joins TRBV30 to TRBJ1-1; D is undetermined. Deletions cut 2 bases from V and 2 bases from J, with 15 bases between. Germline V gene data show CDR1 as GTSNPN and CDR2 as SVGIG (reference sequence). The CDR3 sequence is 15 residues long.

CDR3 bases: TGTGCCATCAGTGAGGTGGCTTACGAGCAGTACTTC. It is translated as CAISEVAYEQYF. The chain uses TRBV10-3 and TRBJ2-7; D remains unclear. V was trimmed by 2 bases and J by 4 bases, leaving 6 bases between them. CDR1 is ENHRY and CDR2 is SYGVKD in the germline V gene. The CDR3 is 12 amino acids.

Only a few counts were recorded for this clonotype. This chain uses TRBV30 with TRBJ2-1, with TRBD2 matching over 12 bases. Per germline, CDR1 GTSNPN and CDR2 SVGIG (reference sequence). The V gene end was trimmed by 2 bases and the J gene end by 6 bases; junction bases not matched to a gene: 8. The CDR3 has 16 residues. CDR3 coding DNA: TGTGCCTGGAGTAGTAAGGGACTAGCGGGTATCAATGAGCAGTTCTTC. Translated, it gives CAWSSKGLAGINEQFF. Based on the CDR3 plus reference TRBV30 and TRBJ2-1, the full variable domain is SQTIHQWPATLVQPVGSPLSLECTVEGTSNPNLYWYRQAAGRGLQLLFYSVGIGQISSEVPQNLSASRPQDRQFILSSKKLLLSDSGFYLCAWSSKGLAGINEQFFGPGTRLTVL.

The chain recombines TRBV5-6 with TRBJ1-5; D gene ambiguous. The germline V and J ends were trimmed by 3 bases and 6 bases, with 13 bases remaining between them. Per germline, CDR1 SGHDT and CDR2 YYEEEE. The CDR3 extends over 14 amino acids. CDR3 DNA sequence: TGTGCCAGCAGCTGGTCAGGTAATACTCAGCCCCAGCATTTT. Amino acids: CASSWSGNTQPQHF.

This rearrangement joins TRBV28 to TRBJ2-1; 10 bases match TRBD1. The V gene end was trimmed by 5 bases and the J gene end by 5 bases; junction bases not matched to a gene: 9. Germline V CDR1 and CDR2: MDHEN, SYDVKM. The CDR3 runs to 16 residues. The CDR3 loop reads CASSVTGTGAHNEQFF. CDR3 DNA sequence: TGTGCCAGCAGTGTTACCGGGACAGGGGCCCACAATGAGCAGTTCTTC.